The rows below give T cell receptor beta chains drawn from one sample of a study of control samples from healthy donors and cancer patients. Using immunoSEQ multiplex PCR, the repertoire was profiled, and TCRdb retains in-frame clones only, with some absent. The sample lists 25,000 to 30,000 clones, approximately 85% seen once, with around 6.7% in the top ten. Sequencing was carried out using PBMCs. These receptors originate from a woman aged 60-70 years with head and neck cancer. The CDR3 runs from the conserved cysteine through the conserved F or W. Each record gives: J gene, V gene, clone size, D gene, CDR3 protein, CDR3 DNA. A D gene is named only where the DNA matches it firmly. The size entry is marked missing in some rows and otherwise reads once, few, many or a size class.

TRBJ1-3 | TRBV11-2 | . | . | CASSLLGYSGNTIYF | TGTGCCAGCAGCTTATTGGGGTACTCTGGAAACACCATATATTTT
TRBJ2-1 | TRBV9 | . | . | CASSVVGGGGYEQFF | TGTGCCAGCAGCGTAGTGGGTGGGGGCGGTTATGAGCAGTTCTTC
TRBJ2-5 | TRBV29-1 | . | . | CSVVPGDRETQYF | TGCAGCGTTGTACCAGGGGATCGGGAGACCCAGTACTTC
TRBJ2-2 | TRBV2 | . | . | CASSETGGRTGELFF | TGTGCCAGCAGTGAAACTGGGGGTCGGACCGGGGAGCTGTTTTTT
TRBJ2-5 | TRBV7-9 | . | . | CASSEETQYF | TGTGCCAGCAGCGAGGAGACCCAGTACTTC
TRBJ1-4 | TRBV5-1 | . | . | CASSLEGQVYEKLFF | TGCGCCAGCAGCTTGGAGGGACAAGTATACGAAAAACTGTTTTTT
TRBJ2-7 | TRBV4-2 | . | TRBD2 | CASSHGGTRTSGEYEQYF | TGTGCCAGCAGCCATGGGGGGACCAGGACTAGCGGGGAGTACGAGCAGTACTTC
TRBJ1-4 | TRBV7-3 | . | TRBD1 | CASSSTGGSNEKLFF | TGTGCCAGCAGCTCGACAGGGGGTTCCAATGAAAAACTGTTTTTT
TRBJ2-2 | TRBV6-2/TRBV6-3 | . | . | CASSYGALTGELFF | TGTGCCAGCAGTTACGGGGCCCTCACCGGGGAGCTGTTTTTT
TRBJ2-5 | TRBV24-1 | . | . | CATSGGTPETQYF | TGTGCCACCAGTGGCGGGACACCCGAGACCCAGTACTTC
TRBJ1-2 | TRBV12-3/TRBV12-4 | . | . | CASSLPRSYGYTF | TGTGCCAGCAGTTTACCCAGGAGCTATGGCTACACCTTC
TRBJ2-1 | TRBV4-2 | . | . | CASSQEVSRSHEQFF | TGTGCCAGCAGCCAAGAGGTGTCTAGGAGTCATGAGCAGTTCTTC
TRBJ1-4 | TRBV30 | . | . | CAWTRPLMAATNEKLFF | TGTGCCTGGACCCGCCCCTTAATGGCTGCAACTAATGAAAAACTGTTTTTT
TRBJ1-4 | TRBV4-3 | . | TRBD1 | CASSQDQGQLDATNEKLFF | TGCGCCAGCAGCCAAGATCAGGGACAGTTAGATGCAACTAATGAAAAACTGTTTTTT
TRBJ1-2 | TRBV6-5 | . | . | CASRNDRRYGYTF | TGTGCCAGCAGGAATGACAGGCGCTATGGCTACACCTTC
TRBJ1-6 | TRBV6-5 | . | . | CASSSDPLAPNSPLHF | TGTGCCAGCAGTTCTGACCCGCTTGCACCCAATTCACCCCTCCACTTT
TRBJ2-1 | TRBV5-1 | . | TRBD1 | CASRPGQGSYNEQFF | TGCGCCAGCAGGCCAGGACAGGGGTCCTACAATGAGCAGTTCTTC
TRBJ2-1 | TRBV24-1 | . | . | CATSDPTDLANEQFF | TGTGCCACCAGTGATCCCACGGACTTGGCCAATGAGCAGTTCTTC
TRBJ1-5 | TRBV30 | . | TRBD1 | CAWSAPGQLHQPQHF | TGTGCCTGGAGTGCCCCGGGACAGCTCCATCAGCCCCAGCATTTT
TRBJ2-2 | TRBV6-2/TRBV6-3 | . | . | CASSVVGTTGELFF | TGTGCCAGCAGTGTCGTCGGGACCACCGGGGAGCTGTTTTTT
TRBJ2-7 | TRBV6-2/TRBV6-3 | . | . | CASSSLYEQYF | TGTGCCAGCAGTTCGCTCTACGAGCAGTACTTC
TRBJ2-1 | TRBV9 | . | TRBD1 | CASSSGQGSYNEQFF | TGTGCCAGCAGCTCGGGACAGGGATCCTACAATGAGCAGTTCTTC
TRBJ2-3 | TRBV5-6 | . | . | CASSPLGGDTDTQYF | TGTGCCAGCAGCCCCCTAGGGGGGGACACAGATACGCAGTATTTT
TRBJ1-6 | TRBV4-2 | . | . | CASSQDKRSASSPPLHF | TGTGCCAGCAGCCAAGATAAAAGGTCGGCTTCAAGTCCACCCCTCCACTTT
TRBJ2-3 | TRBV5-1 | . | TRBD2 | CASSSGTSGGNPYTQYF | TGCGCCAGCAGCTCGGGGACTAGCGGGGGGAACCCCTATACGCAGTATTTT
TRBJ2-3 | TRBV28 | . | TRBD1 | CASSFGRGSTDTQYF | TGTGCCAGCAGTTTTGGCAGGGGGAGCACAGATACGCAGTATTTT
TRBJ2-2 | TRBV3-1/TRBV3-2 | . | . | CASSQGGTAGELFF | TGTGCCAGCAGCCAAGGGGGCACTGCCGGGGAGCTGTTTTTT
TRBJ2-3 | TRBV10-2 | . | . | CASSEQGGPDTQYF | TGCGCCAGCAGTGAGCAGGGTGGTCCGGATACGCAGTATTTT
TRBJ2-7 | TRBV5-4 | . | TRBD1 | CASSPGQGVSYEQYF | TGTGCCAGCAGCCCAGGACAGGGAGTATCCTACGAGCAGTACTTC
TRBJ2-5 | TRBV4-3 | . | TRBD1 | CASSQGTGTRETQYF | TGCGCCAGCAGCCAAGGGACAGGGACGAGGGAGACCCAGTACTTC
TRBJ2-3 | TRBV7-7 | . | . | CASSLGGYSTDTQYF | TGTGCTAGCAGCTTAGGGGGGTACAGCACAGATACGCAGTATTTT
TRBJ1-1 | TRBV4-3 | . | . | CASSQTTGLTEAFF | TGCGCCAGCAGCCAAACCACAGGCCTCACTGAAGCTTTCTTT
TRBJ1-2 | TRBV7-9 | . | . | CASSSGEGSYGYTF | TGTGCCAGCAGCTCAGGGGAGGGAAGCTATGGCTACACCTTC
TRBJ1-1 | TRBV29-1 | . | TRBD1 | CSVGQGWNTEAFF | TGCAGCGTTGGACAGGGGTGGAACACTGAAGCTTTCTTT
TRBJ2-5 | TRBV7-3 | . | . | CASSLGAGGETQYF | TGTGCCAGCAGCTTAGGGGCAGGCGGAGAGACCCAGTACTTC
TRBJ2-1 | TRBV11-2 | . | . | CASSPRGNYNEQFF | TGTGCCAGCAGCCCCAGGGGAAACTACAATGAGCAGTTCTTC
TRBJ2-2 | TRBV7-9 | . | . | CASSLLNTGELFF | TGTGCCAGCAGCTTATTAAACACCGGGGAGCTGTTTTTT
TRBJ2-5 | TRBV11-2 | . | . | CASSLGPGQETQYF | TGTGCCAGCAGCCTAGGACCAGGCCAAGAGACCCAGTACTTC
TRBJ2-3 | TRBV10-3 | few | . | CAISEINSRDTQYF | TGTGCCATCAGTGAGATTAATTCCCGAGATACGCAGTATTTT
TRBJ1-3 | TRBV3-1/TRBV3-2 | once | . | CASSQSGLGNTIYF | TGTGCCAGCAGCCAGTCAGGACTTGGAAACACCATATATTTT
TRBJ2-1 | TRBV18 | once | TRBD1 | CASSPGTGYEQFF | TGTGCCAGCTCACCAGGGACAGGCTATGAGCAGTTCTTC
TRBJ1-5 | TRBV15 | . | . | CATSSLYGAGNNGQPQHF | TGTGCCACCAGCAGCCTCTACGGGGCAGGGAATAACGGACAGCCCCAGCATTTT
TRBJ2-1 | TRBV24-1 | . | TRBD1 | CATSDPGQGLNEQFF | TGTGCCACCAGTGACCCGGGACAGGGCCTTAATGAGCAGTTCTTC
TRBJ2-2 | TRBV5-4 | . | TRBD2 | CASSAGLAGIYRYTGELFF | TGTGCCAGCAGCGCGGGACTAGCGGGAATTTATAGGTACACCGGGGAGCTGTTTTTT
TRBJ1-2 | TRBV7-9 | . | . | CASSSRTAGYTF | TGTGCCAGCAGCTCGAGGACAGCTGGCTACACCTTC
TRBJ2-3 | TRBV29-1 | . | TRBD2 | CSVDYPGLVVPDTQYF | TGCAGCGTTGACTACCCAGGACTAGTGGTCCCAGATACGCAGTATTTT
TRBJ2-1 | TRBV27 | . | . | CASRIPGEGVNEQFF | TGTGCCAGCAGGATCCCGGGCGAAGGTGTCAATGAGCAGTTCTTC
TRBJ1-3 | TRBV6-5 | once | . | CASSYSMVYSGNTIYF | TGTGCCAGCAGTTACTCGATGGTCTACTCTGGAAACACCATATATTTT
TRBJ2-3 | TRBV6-2/TRBV6-3 | . | TRBD1 | CASSLVGQGRDTQYF | TGTGCCAGCAGCCTCGTTGGACAGGGCAGGGATACGCAGTATTTT
TRBJ1-5 | TRBV7-9 | few | TRBD1 | CASSLGWDRNQPQHF | TGTGCCAGCAGCTTAGGTTGGGACAGAAATCAGCCCCAGCATTTT
TRBJ2-7 | TRBV6-6 | once | TRBD1 | CASRKTGGYYEQYF | TGTGCCAGCAGAAAGACAGGGGGCTACTACGAGCAGTACTTC
TRBJ2-3 | TRBV2 | . | . | CASSGGLAGTDTQYF | TGTGCCAGCAGTGGGGGCCTCGCGGGCACAGATACGCAGTATTTT
TRBJ1-2 | TRBV25-1 | few | TRBD1 | CASSATQGDQSYGYTF | TGTGCCAGCAGTGCCACGCAGGGGGACCAGAGCTATGGCTACACCTTC
TRBJ2-2 | TRBV5-1 | . | TRBD1 | CASSLRTGNTGELFF | TGCGCCAGCAGCTTACGGACAGGGAACACCGGGGAGCTGTTTTTT
TRBJ2-7 | TRBV7-2 | . | TRBD2 | CASSSGTSGPYEQYF | TGTGCCAGCAGCTCCGGGACTAGCGGTCCCTACGAGCAGTACTTC
TRBJ2-1 | TRBV19 | . | . | CASSTGTFTYNEQFF | TGTGCCAGTAGTACAGGGACCTTTACCTACAATGAGCAGTTCTTC
TRBJ1-5 | TRBV7-6 | . | . | CASSLFPGADQPQHF | TGTGCCAGCAGCTTATTTCCGGGGGCCGATCAGCCCCAGCATTTT